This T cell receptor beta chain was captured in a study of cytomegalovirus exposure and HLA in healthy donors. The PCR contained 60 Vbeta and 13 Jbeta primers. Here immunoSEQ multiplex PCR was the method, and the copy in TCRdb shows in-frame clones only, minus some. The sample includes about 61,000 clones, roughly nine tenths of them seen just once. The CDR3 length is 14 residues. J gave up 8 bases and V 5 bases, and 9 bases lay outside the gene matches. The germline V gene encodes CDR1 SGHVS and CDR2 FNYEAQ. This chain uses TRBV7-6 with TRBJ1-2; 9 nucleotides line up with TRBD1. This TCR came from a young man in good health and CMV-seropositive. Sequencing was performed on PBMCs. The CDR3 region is CASSRLQGASGYTF. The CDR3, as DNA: TGTGCCAGCAGCCGGTTACAGGGGGCGTCGGGCTACACCTTC.